Listed below are T cell receptor beta chains from one sample, sequenced in a study. TCRdb fed the 5' RACE reads into MiXCR, producing one record per CDR3 protein. The sample records 40,000 to 55,000 distinct CDR3 sequences, approximately 23% being singletons. The sequenced material came from Tregs sorted from a lymph node. These receptors came from a female donor with breast cancer. CDR3s include the opening cysteine and the closing phenylalanine or tryptophan. D genes are given only for firm matches. Size is stated for part of the rows, as once, few or many counts, or as a class when the clone is expanded.

j_gene: TRBJ2-7; v_gene: TRBV4-1; abundance: many; d_gene: TRBD2; CDR3nt: TGCGCCAGCAGCCAGGGACTAGCGGGGCCTTCCTACGAGCAGTACTTC; CDR3aa: CASSQGLAGPSYEQYF
j_gene: TRBJ2-7; v_gene: TRBV14; abundance: -; d_gene: -; CDR3nt: TGTGCCGGCAGCCAAGATCGGGCGAGCTCCTACGAGCAGTACTTC; CDR3aa: CAGSQDRASSYEQYF
j_gene: TRBJ1-1; v_gene: TRBV6-5; abundance: few; d_gene: -; CDR3nt: TGTGCCAGCAGTTACGGGACCGGGACTGAGTTGGCTGAAGCTTTCTTT; CDR3aa: CASSYGTGTELAEAFF
j_gene: TRBJ2-1; v_gene: TRBV20-1; abundance: -; d_gene: TRBD2; CDR3nt: TGCAGTGCTAGAGACGGACTAGCGGGAGAGAGGAATGAGCAGTTCTTC; CDR3aa: CSARDGLAGERNEQFF
j_gene: TRBJ1-2; v_gene: TRBV5-1; abundance: -; d_gene: -; CDR3nt: TGCGCCAGCAGCGCCGACAGCTATGGCTACACCTTC; CDR3aa: CASSADSYGYTF
j_gene: TRBJ1-4; v_gene: TRBV6-1; abundance: many; d_gene: -; CDR3nt: TGTGCCAGCAGTGACCGGGGAAATGAAAAACTGTTTTTT; CDR3aa: CASSDRGNEKLFF
j_gene: TRBJ2-1; v_gene: TRBV7-9; abundance: -; d_gene: -; CDR3nt: TGTGCCAGCACCCGTCGTGCGGACGTTCTTTCGGATGAGCAGTTCTTC; CDR3aa: CASTRRADVLSDEQFF
j_gene: TRBJ2-1; v_gene: TRBV30; abundance: few; d_gene: -; CDR3nt: TGTGCCTGGAGTGTACAGGCCTACAATGAGCAGTTCTTC; CDR3aa: CAWSVQAYNEQFF
j_gene: TRBJ2-7; v_gene: TRBV12-3/TRBV12-4; abundance: -; d_gene: -; CDR3nt: TGTGCCAGCAGCTTTAGCGGATTGAGCTCCTACGAGCAGTACTTC; CDR3aa: CASSFSGLSSYEQYF
j_gene: TRBJ2-1; v_gene: TRBV4-2; abundance: few; d_gene: TRBD2; CDR3nt: TGTGCCAGCAGCCAAGATGGCACTAGCGCATACAATGAGCAGTTCTTC; CDR3aa: CASSQDGTSAYNEQFF
j_gene: TRBJ2-7; v_gene: TRBV12-3/TRBV12-4; abundance: many; d_gene: TRBD2; CDR3nt: TGTGCCAGCTCCGGGGGGAAGAACCCCTACGAGCAGTACTTC; CDR3aa: CASSGGKNPYEQYF
j_gene: TRBJ2-7; v_gene: TRBV7-3; abundance: -; d_gene: -; CDR3nt: TGTGCCAGCAGCTTAGCCCCAGGGCCTGGGTACGAGCAGTACTTC; CDR3aa: CASSLAPGPGYEQYF
j_gene: TRBJ1-2; v_gene: TRBV20-1; abundance: few; d_gene: -; CDR3nt: TGCAGTGCTAGACGGGACGGACGAAACTATGGCTACACCTTC; CDR3aa: CSARRDGRNYGYTF
j_gene: TRBJ2-3; v_gene: TRBV28; abundance: few; d_gene: -; CDR3nt: TGTGCCAGCAGTCCCTTATCGGATACGCAGTATTTT; CDR3aa: CASSPLSDTQYF
j_gene: TRBJ2-1; v_gene: TRBV4-1; abundance: many; d_gene: TRBD2; CDR3nt: TGCGCCAGCAGCCAAGGGGGACTAGCGAGCTACAATGAGCAGTTCTTC; CDR3aa: CASSQGGLASYNEQFF
j_gene: TRBJ2-2; v_gene: TRBV5-1; abundance: -; d_gene: TRBD2; CDR3nt: TGCGCCAGCAGCACCCTGACTAGCGGGACCCACACCGGGGAGCTGTTTTTT; CDR3aa: CASSTLTSGTHTGELFF
j_gene: TRBJ2-7; v_gene: TRBV7-9; abundance: -; d_gene: -; CDR3nt: TGTGCCAGCAGCTTCAGGGGACTCGAGCAGTACTTC; CDR3aa: CASSFRGLEQYF
j_gene: TRBJ1-1; v_gene: TRBV15; abundance: -; d_gene: -; CDR3nt: TGTGCCACCAGCAGAGAGAGGGGGTTTCGCACTGAAGCTTTCTTT; CDR3aa: CATSRERGFRTEAFF
j_gene: TRBJ2-4; v_gene: TRBV6-5; abundance: many; d_gene: -; CDR3nt: TGTGCCAGCAGTATTACAAGTTCAGCCAAAAACATTCAGTACTTC; CDR3aa: CASSITSSAKNIQYF
j_gene: TRBJ2-5; v_gene: TRBV7-2; abundance: many; d_gene: -; CDR3nt: TGTGCCAGCAGCCGACCCTCAAGGAGGGAGACCCAGTACTTC; CDR3aa: CASSRPSRRETQYF
j_gene: TRBJ2-1; v_gene: TRBV5-1; abundance: many; d_gene: TRBD2; CDR3nt: TGCGCCAGCAGTAGCGGGAGGGCCGGGCAATATGAGCAGTTCTTC; CDR3aa: CASSSGRAGQYEQFF
j_gene: TRBJ1-2; v_gene: TRBV27; abundance: -; d_gene: TRBD1; CDR3nt: TGTGCCAGCAGTTTATTAGGACAGGGGTATGGCTACACCTTC; CDR3aa: CASSLLGQGYGYTF
j_gene: TRBJ2-2; v_gene: TRBV10-3; abundance: -; d_gene: -; CDR3nt: TGTGCCATCAATCCGAACACCGGGGAGCTGTTTTTT; CDR3aa: CAINPNTGELFF
j_gene: TRBJ2-2; v_gene: TRBV6-6; abundance: few; d_gene: -; CDR3nt: TGTGCCAGCTTCGCCGGGGAGCTGTTTTTT; CDR3aa: CASFAGELFF
j_gene: TRBJ2-1; v_gene: TRBV20-1; abundance: -; d_gene: -; CDR3nt: TGCAGTGCTAAGAGGGGAGGAGATGAGCAGTTCTTC; CDR3aa: CSAKRGGDEQFF
j_gene: TRBJ2-1; v_gene: TRBV9; abundance: -; d_gene: -; CDR3nt: TGTGCCAGCAGCGTAGATGTAGTTGGGCTTTCGTTCTTC; CDR3aa: CASSVDVVGLSFF
j_gene: TRBJ1-6; v_gene: TRBV20-1; abundance: -; d_gene: TRBD1; CDR3nt: TGCAGTGCTAGAGATATTACGACAGGGTCCAATTCACCCCTCCACTTT; CDR3aa: CSARDITTGSNSPLHF
j_gene: TRBJ2-2; v_gene: TRBV3-1; abundance: many; d_gene: -; CDR3nt: TGTGCCAGCAGCCGAGGGCCCGTTAGCACCGGGGAGCTGTTTTTT; CDR3aa: CASSRGPVSTGELFF
j_gene: TRBJ2-7; v_gene: TRBV15; abundance: few; d_gene: -; CDR3nt: TGTGCCACCAGCAGAGATCGGGCCTCCAGGAACGAGCAGTACTTC; CDR3aa: CATSRDRASRNEQYF
j_gene: TRBJ1-1; v_gene: TRBV28; abundance: many; d_gene: -; CDR3nt: TGTGCCAGCAGTATAGATACGAACACTGAAGCTTTCTTT; CDR3aa: CASSIDTNTEAFF
j_gene: TRBJ2-1; v_gene: TRBV6-2/TRBV6-3; abundance: -; d_gene: TRBD1; CDR3nt: TGTGCCAGCGGACAGGTGAAGTACAATGAGCAGTTCTTC; CDR3aa: CASGQVKYNEQFF
j_gene: TRBJ2-7; v_gene: TRBV11-2; abundance: many; d_gene: TRBD1; CDR3nt: TGTGCCAGCAGCTCCGGGACAGGGGGCTACGAGCAGTACTTC; CDR3aa: CASSSGTGGYEQYF
j_gene: TRBJ2-3; v_gene: TRBV7-9; abundance: -; d_gene: TRBD1; CDR3nt: TGTGCCAGCAGCTTATTTTCTGAGGGACAGGGGACAGATACGCAGTATTTT; CDR3aa: CASSLFSEGQGTDTQYF
j_gene: TRBJ2-7; v_gene: TRBV27; abundance: -; d_gene: -; CDR3nt: TGTGCCAGCAGTACCGGGCCCCCTGCCTTAACCTACGAGCAGTACTTC; CDR3aa: CASSTGPPALTYEQYF
j_gene: TRBJ1-5; v_gene: TRBV5-6; abundance: -; d_gene: -; CDR3nt: TGTGCCAGCAGCTTGTTTGGGGATGCGGGCAATCAGCCCCAGCATTTT; CDR3aa: CASSLFGDAGNQPQHF
j_gene: TRBJ1-5; v_gene: TRBV5-5; abundance: -; d_gene: -; CDR3nt: TGTGCCAGCAGCTTGGGCGGGGAAAGCAATCAGCCCCAGCATTTT; CDR3aa: CASSLGGESNQPQHF
j_gene: TRBJ2-7; v_gene: TRBV18; abundance: -; d_gene: TRBD1; CDR3nt: TGTGCCAGCTCACCTAAGACAGGGGGCTACGAGCAGTACTTC; CDR3aa: CASSPKTGGYEQYF
j_gene: TRBJ1-5; v_gene: TRBV25-1; abundance: -; d_gene: -; CDR3nt: TGTGCCAGCAGTCAGCACGGGGACAATCAGCCCCAGCATTTT; CDR3aa: CASSQHGDNQPQHF
j_gene: TRBJ2-2; v_gene: TRBV10-1; abundance: -; d_gene: TRBD1; CDR3nt: TGCGCCAGCAGTAAGACAGGGGGCACCGGGGAGCTGTTTTTT; CDR3aa: CASSKTGGTGELFF
j_gene: TRBJ2-3; v_gene: TRBV7-8; abundance: few; d_gene: TRBD2; CDR3nt: TGTGCCAGCAGGAAAAGCCGCTCGGCGGGAGTTGGAGATACGCAGTATTTT; CDR3aa: CASRKSRSAGVGDTQYF
j_gene: TRBJ2-3; v_gene: TRBV24-1; abundance: many; d_gene: -; CDR3nt: TGTGCCACCAGTGAGGGGGGACAACTGAACACAGATACGCAGTATTTT; CDR3aa: CATSEGGQLNTDTQYF
j_gene: TRBJ2-4; v_gene: TRBV10-3; abundance: many; d_gene: TRBD1; CDR3nt: TGTGCCACGTCCGGGACAGGGGATCCCTGGGTGACCAAAAACATTCAGTACTTC; CDR3aa: CATSGTGDPWVTKNIQYF
j_gene: TRBJ1-1; v_gene: TRBV15; abundance: many; d_gene: -; CDR3nt: TGTGCCACCAAGGGGGGTTCGGGAGCTGAAGCTTTCTTT; CDR3aa: CATKGGSGAEAFF